This T cell receptor (beta chain) was obtained from a study of OX40 agonist ivuxolimab in advanced cancers. Whole-study context: At 0.01 to 10 mg/kg, ivuxolimab was administered intravenously to patients every 2 weeks. Dose-escalation patients had hepatocellular carcinoma, melanoma, renal cell or head and neck cancer. Study conclusions and caveats: Average numbers of expanded clones were greater in CD8+ T cells than in CD4+. Low levels of normalized T-cell clonal expansion also appeared in some nonresponders.

For this clone: Its target is unknown.

The CDR3 runs to 15 residues. Germline assignment: CDR1 KGHSH and CDR2 LQKENI. Trimming removed 4 bases from V and 8 bases from J; junction bases left unmatched: 9. Generated by immunoSEQ multiplex PCR, the TCRdb table keeps only in-frame clones and is missing some. The sample yields fewer than 100,000 clones, around 83% seen once. This sequence originates from an adult with an advanced solid tumor such as melanoma, head and neck, liver or kidney cancer. The chain carries TRBV18 and TRBJ1-2; TRBD1 agrees at 11 bases. The sequencing here drew on CD4+ or CD8+ T cells sorted from blood, taken in a trial of the OX40 agonist ivuxolimab. The CDR3 DNA is TGTGCCAGCTCACTCGGACAGGGGGCGTTATGGGGCTACACCTTC. Translation gives CASSLGQGALWGYTF. Full variable domain (missing parts from reference TRBV18 and TRBJ1-2): NAGVMQNPRHLVRRRGQEARLRCSPMKGHSHVYWYRQLPEEGLKFMVYLQKENIIDESGMPKERFSAEFPKEGPSILRIQQVVRGDSAAYFCASSLGQGALWGYTFGSGTRLTVV.